These 27 T cell receptor beta chains originate from one sample sequenced in a study of cytomegalovirus exposure and HLA in healthy donors (dated by TCRdb to 2016 to 2017). The library was prepared using the immunoSEQ multiplex PCR assay. For the multiplex PCR, a mixture combining 60 forward primers for TCR Vbeta segments and 13 reverse primers for TCR Jbeta segments was used. Imported from immuneACCESS, the table was reduced by TCRdb to in-frame sequences with V and J called. These copies leave out some clones; in studies compared against another copy, an unresolved V gene accounts for under half, and the cause of the remainder is not known. In this sample the table shows about 69,000 clones, about 74% of which occur a single time. The top ten hold around 10% of the sample. The sequenced sample was PBMCs. The receptor source for this set is a woman aged 60-75 years in good health and CMV-seropositive.

The genes are TRBV15 and TRBJ2-1; unclear D gene. The V gene lost 3 bases and the J gene lost 8 bases, with 11 bases spanning the gap. Germline V gene data show CDR1 as LNHNV and CDR2 as YYDKDF (reference sequence). This CDR3 contains 13 residues. This CDR3 reads CATSSDLVDEQFF. In DNA, the CDR3 is TGTGCCACCAGCAGCGATTTAGTCGATGAGCAGTTCTTC.

This chain connects TRBV10-3 to TRBJ2-3; no firm D call. The CDR3 extends over 12 amino acids. Germline lookup yields CDR1 ENHRY and CDR2 SYGVKD. V lost 6 bases to trimming and J lost 2 bases, with 6 bases between them. This chain's CDR3 is CAIRADTDTQYF. The CDR3 DNA follows: TGTGCCATCAGGGCAGACACAGATACGCAGTATTTT.

This sequence joins TRBV4-1 and TRBJ1-6; 10 bases agree with TRBD1. CDR1 and CDR2 from the germline V gene are MGHRA and YSYEKL. The CDR3 spans 16 residues. V shed 0 bases, J shed 6 bases, and the junction held 2 bases outside the gene matches. The CDR3 coding sequence is TGCGCCAGCAGCCAAGAAGGGACAGGGGTTAATTCACCCCTCCACTTT. This encodes CASSQEGTGVNSPLHF.

This clone was seen only a few times. The chain combines TRBV10-2 with TRBJ1-1; D remains unclear. From germline, CDR1 is WSHSY and CDR2 SAAADI. Between the trimmed V and J ends, which lost 0 bases and 2 bases, there was a span of 7 bases. This CDR3 contains 14 residues. This CDR3 reads CASSESTDNTEAFF. The CDR3 DNA sequence: TGCGCCAGCAGTGAGTCAACAGATAACACTGAAGCTTTCTTT.

This rearrangement joins TRBV10-3 to TRBJ2-7; TRBD1 is a possible D gene (6 bases). The length of the CDR3 is 15 residues. The germline V gene has CDR1 ENHRY and CDR2 SYGVKD. V lost 5 bases and J lost 2, with 16 bases in between. The CDR3 loop is CAISKPGETTYEQYF. The CDR3 nucleotides read TGTGCCATCAGTAAACCAGGGGAAACTACCTACGAGCAGTACTTC.

This chain joins TRBV5-6 and TRBJ2-3, with 8 positions matching TRBD2. CDR3 length equals 17 residues. The V gene end was trimmed by 2 bases and the J gene end by 2 bases; junction bases not matched to a gene: 10. The germline V gene has CDR1 SGHDT and CDR2 YYEEEE. CDR3 residues: CASSLENSGVLTDTQYF. The CDR3 nucleotides are TGTGCCAGCAGCTTAGAAAATAGCGGGGTACTCACAGATACGCAGTATTTT.

CDR3 protein: CASSLASRSGETQYF. The CDR3 DNA sequence: TGTGCCAGCAGCTTAGCATCTAGGTCAGGGGAGACCCAGTACTTC. The gene calls are TRBV11-3 and TRBJ2-5; a possible D gene is TRBD1 (5 bases). The length of the CDR3 is 15 residues. The V end was cut by 1 base, the J end by 5 bases, with 14 bases between. CDR1 and CDR2 from the germline V gene are SGHNT and YENEEA.

This sequence joins TRBV29-1 and TRBJ2-7; 7 bases fit TRBD2. V shed 5 bases, J shed 0 bases, and the junction held 1 base outside the gene matches. The CDR3 runs 12 residues. Germline CDR1 is SQVTM and CDR2 is ANQGSEA. DNA of the CDR3: TGCAGCGTTCAGCGGGGCTCCTACGAGCAGTACTTC. It codes for CSVQRGSYEQYF.

This clone has more than one count but fewer than ten. The V and J genes are TRBV20-1 and TRBJ1-1; D remains ambiguous. Deletions cut 5 bases from V and 10 bases from J, with 11 bases between. The CDR3 spans 10 residues. Germline assignment: CDR1 DFQATT and CDR2 SNEGSKA (reference sequence). CDR3: CSADPPGAFF. CDR3 nucleotides: TGCAGTGCTGATCCTCCGGGAGCTTTCTTT.

J is TRBJ2-2 and V is TRBV19; D is unclear. Germline CDR1 LNHDA, CDR2 SQIVND (reference sequence). The CDR3 totals 14 residues. The V end lost 6 bases, the J end lost 1 base, and 9 bases lay between the germline ends. The DNA for the CDR3 is TGTGCCAGTAGCCGTCAGTGGAACACCGGGGAGCTGTTTTTT. Its protein product is CASSRQWNTGELFF.

This chain links TRBV27 with TRBJ1-1; 10 bases are shared with TRBD1. Germline lookup yields CDR1 MNHEY and CDR2 SMNVEV (reference sequence). V dropped 5 bases and J dropped 3; count of bases not matched to a gene: 6. The CDR3 extends over 15 amino acids. The CDR3 reads CASSPGTGVDTEAFF. The CDR3 DNA reads as TGTGCCAGCAGTCCCGGGACAGGGGTCGACACTGAAGCTTTCTTT.

A few counts support this clone. The J gene is TRBJ1-6, the V gene TRBV19; D not resolved. Deletions cut 7 bases from V and 7 bases from J, with 8 bases between. The V gene's germline CDR1 is LNHDA and CDR2 SQIVND (reference sequence). The CDR3 covers 12 residues. The CDR3 nucleotides read TGTGCCAGTAATACTTTCAATTCACCCCTCCACTTT. Residues: CASNTFNSPLHF.

The V call is TRBV6-5, the J call TRBJ1-1; D perhaps matches TRBD1 (6 bases). This CDR3 spans 14 amino acids. The germline V gene encodes CDR1 MNHEY and CDR2 SVGAGI. V shed 4 bases and J shed 2 bases, with 11 bases lying between them. The CDR3 loop is CASSSTDRNTEAFF. CDR3 DNA sequence: TGTGCCAGCAGTTCCACGGACAGAAACACTGAAGCTTTCTTT.

In this sample, this clone turned up a few times. CDR3 nucleotides: TGTGCCAGCAGCTTTGGGACAAATGCTAATGAAAAACTGTTTTTT. Its protein is CASSFGTNANEKLFF. The chain employs TRBV7-9 and TRBJ1-4, with a tentative D call TRBD1 (6 bases). Per the germline V gene, CDR1 is SEHNR and CDR2 is FQNEAQ (reference sequence). V was cut by 3 bases and J by 3 bases, with 11 bases left in between. This CDR3 contains 15 residues.

The chain is built from TRBV30 and TRBJ2-1; D is perhaps TRBD2 (6 bases). The CDR3 is 15 residues long. Germline CDR1 reads GTSNPN; CDR2 reads SVGIG (reference sequence). V was cut by 3 bases and J by 5 bases, with 17 bases left in between. The CDR3 bases are TGTGCCTGGAGGGGTTGGGGGGAGAGACACAATGAGCAGTTCTTC. Protein: CAWRGWGERHNEQFF.

Only a few counts were recorded for this clone. The chain couples TRBV7-9 to TRBJ1-1; D remains unclear. The V end lost 5 bases, the J end lost 2 bases, and 9 bases lay between the germline ends. Germline V gene sequence: CDR1 SEHNR, CDR2 FQNEAQ (reference sequence). The CDR3 sequence is 13 residues long. The CDR3 sequence is CASSPGINTEAFF. Written as DNA, the CDR3 is TGTGCCAGCAGCCCCGGGATAAACACTGAAGCTTTCTTT.

This clone was counted between two and nine times. The chain links TRBV6-5 to TRBJ1-1; a weak D match, TRBD1 (5 bases). The V end was cut by 6 bases, the J end by 0 bases, with 8 bases between. The CDR3 sequence is 13 residues long. Germline CDR1 and CDR2: MNHEY and SVGAGI. The CDR3 reads CASSRQLNTEAFF. CDR3 DNA sequence: TGTGCCAGCAGCCGACAGCTGAACACTGAAGCTTTCTTT.

The gene calls are TRBV18 and TRBJ1-1; a possible D gene is TRBD1 (5 bases). The V end was cut by 3 bases, the J end by 0 bases, with 11 bases between. Germline loops: CDR1 KGHSH, CDR2 LQKENI. The CDR3 has 15 amino acids. The CDR3 DNA sequence: TGTGCCAGCTCACCGACGACAGACATGAACACTGAAGCTTTCTTT. Amino acid sequence: CASSPTTDMNTEAFF. Complete variable domain (other parts from reference TRBV18 and TRBJ1-1): NAGVMQNPRHLVRRRGQEARLRCSPMKGHSHVYWYRQLPEEGLKFMVYLQKENIIDESGMPKERFSAEFPKEGPSILRIQQVVRGDSAAYFCASSPTTDMNTEAFFGQGTRLTVV.

The sample holds a few counts of this clone. The V and J genes are TRBV6-6 and TRBJ1-4; D gene uncertain. Deletions cut 7 bases from V and 6 bases from J, with 12 bases between. The CDR3 is 13 residues long. Germline lookup yields CDR1 MNHNY and CDR2 SVGAGI (reference sequence). Here the CDR3 DNA reads TGTGCCAGCACCCTATCGAGGGATGAAAAACTGTTTTTT. Its protein product is CASTLSRDEKLFF.

The table lists this clone with a few counts. The chain has TRBV5-6 and TRBJ2-1; D gene uncertain. The V end was cut by 2 bases, the J end by 5 bases, with 2 bases between. This CDR3 comprises 11 residues. From germline, CDR1 is SGHDT and CDR2 YYEEEE. The CDR3 coding sequence is TGTGCCAGCAGCTTTAACAATGAGCAGTTCTTC. Residues: CASSFNNEQFF.

The chain combines TRBV30 with TRBJ1-6, with 11 bases aligning to TRBD1. V was clipped by 4 bases and J by 6 bases; unmatched bases: 11. This CDR3 region has 17 residues. Germline CDR1 is GTSNPN and CDR2 is SVGIG (reference sequence). In nucleotides, the CDR3 is TGTGCCTGGAAGGACAGGGGGCGCTGGCCCGCTAATTCACCCCTCCACTTT. Translation gives CAWKDRGRWPANSPLHF.

This clone was observed once. The gene calls are TRBV19 and TRBJ2-7; the match to TRBD1 covers 7 bases. CDR3 length: 13 amino acids. Germline trimming cut 5 bases from V and 2 bases from J; bases unmatched to any gene: 3. Germline V lookup: CDR1 LNHDA, CDR2 SQIVND (reference sequence). The CDR3 loop is CASSHRGTYEQYF. CDR3 DNA: TGTGCCAGTAGTCACAGGGGTACCTACGAGCAGTACTTC.

Judged by abundance, this clone is medium-sized. The rearrangement links TRBV27 to TRBJ1-5; D gene unclear. V dropped 0 bases and J dropped 1 base, with 10 bases sitting between them. CDR3 size: 16 residues. The germline gives CDR1 MNHEY, CDR2 SMNVEV (reference sequence). The CDR3 DNA is TGTGCCAGCAGTTTATCACCGGCGGGGAGCAATCAGCCCCAGCATTTT. Amino acids: CASSLSPAGSNQPQHF.

The rearrangement joins TRBV27 to TRBJ1-1; D is perhaps TRBD1 (6 bases). The CDR3 runs to 15 residues. V was clipped by 3 bases and J by 0 bases, with 11 bases between them. Germline V gene data show CDR1 as MNHEY and CDR2 as SMNVEV (reference sequence). The CDR3 sequence: CASSFRQAMNTEAFF. Here the CDR3 DNA reads TGTGCCAGCAGTTTCAGACAGGCTATGAACACTGAAGCTTTCTTT.

V and J are TRBV5-1 and TRBJ1-2; the D gene is possibly TRBD1 (5 bases). V was pared by 3 bases and J by 7 bases, with 19 bases between. Germline V gene sequence: CDR1 SGHRS, CDR2 YFSETQ. The CDR3 sequence is 15 residues long. The CDR3 protein is CASSSTEPRDGGYTF. CDR3 nucleotide sequence: TGCGCCAGCAGCTCAACCGAACCCAGGGATGGTGGCTACACCTTC.

V usage is TRBV5-1 and J usage is TRBJ1-4, with 7 bases lining up with TRBD1. CDR3 length: 15 residues. J was trimmed by 7 bases and V by 0 bases; bases with no gene match: 6. From germline, CDR1 is SGHRS and CDR2 YFSETQ. In DNA form, the CDR3 reads TGCGCCAGCAGCTTGGCCATAGGGGGCGGTGAAAAACTGTTTTTT. Encoded protein: CASSLAIGGGEKLFF. Filled out from reference TRBV5-1 and TRBJ1-4, the complete variable domain reads KAGVTQTPRYLIKTRGQQVTLSCSPISGHRSVSWYQQTPGQGLQFLFEYFSETQRNKGNFPGRFSGRQFSNSRSEMNVSTLELGDSALYLCASSLAIGGGEKLFFGSGTQLSVL.

The chain couples TRBV11-2 to TRBJ2-7, with D perhaps matching TRBD1 (5 bases). The CDR3 has 14 amino acids. The V end lost 0 bases, the J end lost 7 bases, and 13 bases lay between the germline ends. The germline V gene encodes CDR1 SGHAT and CDR2 FQNNGV. This CDR3 reads CASSLDPGLGEQYF. CDR3 nucleotide sequence: TGTGCCAGCAGCTTAGATCCAGGGCTGGGAGAGCAGTACTTC.